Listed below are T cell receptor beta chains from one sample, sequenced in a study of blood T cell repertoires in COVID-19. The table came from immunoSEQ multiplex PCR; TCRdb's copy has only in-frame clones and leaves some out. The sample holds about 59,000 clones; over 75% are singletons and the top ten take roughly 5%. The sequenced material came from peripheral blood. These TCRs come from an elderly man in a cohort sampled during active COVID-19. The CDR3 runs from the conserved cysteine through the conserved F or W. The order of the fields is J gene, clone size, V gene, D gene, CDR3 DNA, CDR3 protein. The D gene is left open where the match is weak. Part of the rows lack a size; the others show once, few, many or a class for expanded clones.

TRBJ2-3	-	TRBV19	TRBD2	TGTGCCAGTAACTCTGCTAGCGGGGGTCTCACAGATACGCAGTATTTT	CASNSASGGLTDTQYF
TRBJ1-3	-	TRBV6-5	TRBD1	TGTGCCAGCGGGAATACAGGGGCGGGAAACACCATATATTTT	CASGNTGAGNTIYF
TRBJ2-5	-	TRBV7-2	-	TGTGCCAGCAGCCCCCTTTTCCCGCAAGAGACCCAGTACTTC	CASSPLFPQETQYF
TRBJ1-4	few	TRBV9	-	TGTGCCAGCAGCGTAGGGACAGCAGCTGAAAAACTGTTTTTT	CASSVGTAAEKLFF
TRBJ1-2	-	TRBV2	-	TGTGCCAGCAGTGATCCTGGGCAGGGGAACGGCGGCTACACCTTC	CASSDPGQGNGGYTF
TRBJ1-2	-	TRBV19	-	TGTGCCAGTAGTCTCACGGGGTCGAACTATGGCTACACCTTC	CASSLTGSNYGYTF
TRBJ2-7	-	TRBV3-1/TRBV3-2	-	TGTGCCAGCAGCCAAAGCGGGTTGAGCTCCTACGAGCAGTACTTC	CASSQSGLSSYEQYF
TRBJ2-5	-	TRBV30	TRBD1	TGTGCCTGGAGTGTACCGTCCGGACAGGGGGAGACCCAGTACTTC	CAWSVPSGQGETQYF
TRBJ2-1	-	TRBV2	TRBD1	TGTGCCAGCAGTCCCAGGACAGGGGGAAGCGATGAGCAGTTCTTC	CASSPRTGGSDEQFF
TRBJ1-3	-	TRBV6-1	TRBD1	TGTGCCAGCAGTGAGGGCGGGACAGCTGGAAACACCATATATTTT	CASSEGGTAGNTIYF
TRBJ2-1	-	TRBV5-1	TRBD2	TGCGCCAGCAGCTGGGGACTAGCGGGGGGGAACAATGAGCAGTTCTTC	CASSWGLAGGNNEQFF
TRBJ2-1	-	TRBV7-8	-	TGTGCCAGCAGCTTAAACAGGGATCCGTACAATGAGCAGTTCTTC	CASSLNRDPYNEQFF
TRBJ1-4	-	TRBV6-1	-	TGTGCCAGCAGTGAAGCTGCGGGAGGTGTTGAAAAACTGTTTTTT	CASSEAAGGVEKLFF